This TCR beta chain originates from a study of esophageal squamous cell carcinoma under preoperative chemotherapy. Study-level points and caveats: Tumor-infiltrating lymphocytes showed no significant post-chemotherapy TCR diversity increase, unlike peripheral T cells.

Time point meaning: after preoperative PTX-NDP chemotherapy. MiXCR, applied by TCRdb to the PCR reads, yields one record per CDR3 protein. In the table there are some 18,000 distinct CDR3 sequences, 40% to 55% of which are singletons. The CDR3 extends over 14 amino acids. V was clipped by 7 bases and J by 6 bases, with 17 bases between them. This clonotype showed up just a few times. Its specificity is unknown. This TCR was recovered from a human donor with esophageal squamous cell carcinoma. The donor label of this sample is uncertain. Specimen collection occurred from a patient given preoperative chemotherapy. The gene calls are TRBV12-3 or TRBV12-4 and TRBJ2-3; D is unresolved. The DNA for the CDR3 is TGTGCCAGCACCCCGGGTGGAAGCCGGGATACGCAGTATTTT. Translated, it gives CASTPGGSRDTQYF.